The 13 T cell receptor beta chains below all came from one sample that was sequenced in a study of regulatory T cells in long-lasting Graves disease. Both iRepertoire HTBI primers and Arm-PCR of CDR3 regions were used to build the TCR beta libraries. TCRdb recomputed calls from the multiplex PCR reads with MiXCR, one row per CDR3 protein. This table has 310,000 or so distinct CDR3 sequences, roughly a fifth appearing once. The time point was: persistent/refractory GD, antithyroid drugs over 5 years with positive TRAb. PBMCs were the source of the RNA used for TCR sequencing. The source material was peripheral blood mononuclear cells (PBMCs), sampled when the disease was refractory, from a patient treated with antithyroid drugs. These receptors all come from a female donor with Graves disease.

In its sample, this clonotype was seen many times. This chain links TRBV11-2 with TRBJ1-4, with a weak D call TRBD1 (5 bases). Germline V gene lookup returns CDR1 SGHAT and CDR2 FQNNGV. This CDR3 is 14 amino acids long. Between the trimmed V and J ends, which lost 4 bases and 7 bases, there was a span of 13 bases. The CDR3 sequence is CASSSQGPAEKLFF. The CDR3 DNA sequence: TGTGCCAGCAGCTCCCAGGGTCCGGCTGAAAAACTGTTTTTT.

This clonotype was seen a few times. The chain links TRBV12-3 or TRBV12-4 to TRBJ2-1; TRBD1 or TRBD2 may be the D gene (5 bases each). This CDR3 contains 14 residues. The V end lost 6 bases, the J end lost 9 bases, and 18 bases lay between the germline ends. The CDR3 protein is CASSLRDGAFEQFF. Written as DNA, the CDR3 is TGTGCCAGCAGCCTCCGGGACGGAGCCTTTGAGCAGTTCTTC.

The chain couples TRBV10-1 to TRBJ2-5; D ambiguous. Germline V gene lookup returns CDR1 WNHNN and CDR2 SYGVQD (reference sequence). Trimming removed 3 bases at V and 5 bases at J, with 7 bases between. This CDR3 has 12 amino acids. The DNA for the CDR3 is TGCGCCAGCAGTGACCCCATGGAGACCCAGTACTTC. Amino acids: CASSDPMETQYF.

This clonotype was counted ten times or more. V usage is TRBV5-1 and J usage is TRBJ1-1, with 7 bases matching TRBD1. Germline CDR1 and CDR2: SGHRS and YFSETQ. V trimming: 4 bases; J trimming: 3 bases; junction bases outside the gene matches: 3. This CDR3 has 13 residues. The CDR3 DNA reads TGCGCCAGCAGCAGGGGGCTGGACACTGAAGCTTTCTTT. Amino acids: CASSRGLDTEAFF. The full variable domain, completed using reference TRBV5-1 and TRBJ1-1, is KAGVTQTPRYLIKTRGQQVTLSCSPISGHRSVSWYQQTPGQGLQFLFEYFSETQRNKGNFPGRFSGRQFSNSRSEMNVSTLELGDSALYLCASSRGLDTEAFFGQGTRLTVV.

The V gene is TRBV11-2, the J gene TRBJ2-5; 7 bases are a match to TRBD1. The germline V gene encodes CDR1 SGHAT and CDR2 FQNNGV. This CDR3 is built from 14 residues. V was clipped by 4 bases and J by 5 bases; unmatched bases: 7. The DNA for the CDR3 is TGTGCCAGCAGCTCACCACAGGGGTGGGAGACCCAGTACTTC. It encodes CASSSPQGWETQYF. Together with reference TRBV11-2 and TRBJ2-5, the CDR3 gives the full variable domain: EAGVAQSPRYKIIEKRQSVAFWCNPISGHATLYWYQQILGQGPKLLIQFQNNGVVDDSQLPKDRFSAERLKGVDSTLKIQPAKLEDSAVYLCASSSPQGWETQYFGPGTRLLVL.

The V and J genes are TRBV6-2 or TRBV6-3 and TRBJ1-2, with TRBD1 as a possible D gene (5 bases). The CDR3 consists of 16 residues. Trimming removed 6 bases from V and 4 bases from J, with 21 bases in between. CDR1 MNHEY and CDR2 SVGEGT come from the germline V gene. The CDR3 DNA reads TGTGCCAGCAGACAACCATCACGGGGCGCTGGCTATGGCTACACCTTC. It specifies CASRQPSRGAGYGYTF.

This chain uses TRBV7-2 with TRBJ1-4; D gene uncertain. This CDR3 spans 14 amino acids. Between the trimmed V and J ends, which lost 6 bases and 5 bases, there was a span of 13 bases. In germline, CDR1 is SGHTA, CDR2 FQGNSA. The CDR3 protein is CASRGWAWNEKLFF. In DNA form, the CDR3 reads TGTGCCAGCAGGGGCTGGGCGTGGAATGAAAAACTGTTTTTT.

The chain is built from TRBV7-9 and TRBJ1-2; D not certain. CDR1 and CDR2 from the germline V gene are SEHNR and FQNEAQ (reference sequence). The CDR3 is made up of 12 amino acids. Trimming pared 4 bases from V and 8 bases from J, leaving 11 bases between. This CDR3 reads CASSSHLGGYTF. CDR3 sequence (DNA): TGTGCCAGCAGCTCCCACCTTGGGGGCTACACCTTC.

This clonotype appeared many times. For the CDR3, the DNA is TGTGCCAGCAGCTTAGCAGCGACAGGGTCGGTCAAAAACATTCAGTACTTC. It translates to CASSLAATGSVKNIQYF. The chain combines TRBV7-2 with TRBJ2-4; 7 bases are shared with TRBD1. Germline values: CDR1 SGHTA, CDR2 FQGNSA. This CDR3 region has 17 residues. The V segment lost 0 bases and the J segment 3 bases; nucleotides outside the gene matches: 8.

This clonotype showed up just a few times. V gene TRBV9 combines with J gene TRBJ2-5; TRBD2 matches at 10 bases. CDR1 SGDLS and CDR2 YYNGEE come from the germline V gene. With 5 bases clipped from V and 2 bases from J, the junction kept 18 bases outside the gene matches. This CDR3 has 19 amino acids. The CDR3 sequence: CASSKEVGLAKKPQETQYF. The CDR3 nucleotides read TGTGCCAGCAGTAAGGAAGTGGGACTAGCGAAGAAACCTCAAGAGACCCAGTACTTC.

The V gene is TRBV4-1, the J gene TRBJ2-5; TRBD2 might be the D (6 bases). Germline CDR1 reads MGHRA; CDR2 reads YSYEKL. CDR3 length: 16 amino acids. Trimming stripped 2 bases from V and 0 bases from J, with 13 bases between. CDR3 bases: TGCGCCAGCAGCCAATGGATCTCGGGGGACCAAGAGACCCAGTACTTC. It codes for CASSQWISGDQETQYF.

The CDR3 region has the DNA TGTGCCAGCAGCTTATTGGACTATTCCTACAATGAGCAGTTCTTC. This sequence encodes CASSLLDYSYNEQFF. V usage is TRBV7-2 and J usage is TRBJ2-1; maybe TRBD2 (6 bases). The CDR3 has 15 residues. V lost 2 bases and J 1 base, leaving 9 bases between the germline ends. Germline V CDR1 and CDR2: SGHTA, FQGNSA.

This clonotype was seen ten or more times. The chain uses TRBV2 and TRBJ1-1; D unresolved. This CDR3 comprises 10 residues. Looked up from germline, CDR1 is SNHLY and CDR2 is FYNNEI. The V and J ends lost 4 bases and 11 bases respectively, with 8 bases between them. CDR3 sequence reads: CASSGLVAFF. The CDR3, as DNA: TGTGCCAGCAGTGGGTTGGTGGCTTTCTTT.